A selection of T cell receptor beta chains follows, all from one sample in a study of blood T cell repertoires in COVID-19. The data were produced by immunoSEQ multiplex PCR, yet TCRdb's version contains in-frame clones alone and is incomplete. The sample has roughly 26,000 clones, around 95% seen once; the top ten hold around 4%. Sequenced input: peripheral blood. The receptor set was obtained from a human donor with active COVID-19. The donor label of this sample is uncertain. The CDR3 runs from the conserved cysteine through the conserved F or W. D genes are given only for firm matches. Clone size appears in some rows only: once, few, many, or a class for an expanded clone.

cdr3_nt: TGTGCCAGCAGTTACTCGAGACAGGGGGCCAGCAATCAGCCCCAGCATTTT; cdr3_aa: CASSYSRQGASNQPQHF; d_call: TRBD1; cdr3_length: 17; v_call: TRBV6-2/TRBV6-3; clone_size: -; j_call: TRBJ1-5
cdr3_nt: TGCGCCAGCAGCCGAAGGACAGGGGGCGCTGGGGCCAACGTCCTGACTTTC; cdr3_aa: CASSRRTGGAGANVLTF; d_call: TRBD1; cdr3_length: 17; v_call: TRBV4-3; clone_size: -; j_call: TRBJ2-6
cdr3_nt: TGTGCCAGCAGCTTAGGCGACAGGGCATTCTATGGCTACACCTTC; cdr3_aa: CASSLGDRAFYGYTF; d_call: TRBD1; cdr3_length: 15; v_call: TRBV7-2; clone_size: once; j_call: TRBJ1-2
cdr3_nt: TGTGCCAGTAGTATAGGAGGAGCCGGGGAGCTGTTTTTT; cdr3_aa: CASSIGGAGELFF; d_call: -; cdr3_length: 13; v_call: TRBV19; clone_size: -; j_call: TRBJ2-2
cdr3_nt: TGTGCCAGCAGTACGCTCCTTGGCGGCTACACCTTC; cdr3_aa: CASSTLLGGYTF; d_call: -; cdr3_length: 12; v_call: TRBV12-3/TRBV12-4; clone_size: -; j_call: TRBJ1-2
cdr3_nt: TGTGCCAGCAGTGAAAGGGGCAGCTCCTACAATGAGCAGTTCTTC; cdr3_aa: CASSERGSSYNEQFF; d_call: -; cdr3_length: 15; v_call: TRBV2; clone_size: -; j_call: TRBJ2-1
cdr3_nt: TGTGCCAGCAGCTTAGCAGGGGGTCTAGCGGTCTACAATGAGCAGTTCTTC; cdr3_aa: CASSLAGGLAVYNEQFF; d_call: -; cdr3_length: 17; v_call: TRBV7-9; clone_size: -; j_call: TRBJ2-1
cdr3_nt: TGTGCCTGGAGTGGGACAGGGTATAGCAATCAGCCCCAGCATTTT; cdr3_aa: CAWSGTGYSNQPQHF; d_call: TRBD1; cdr3_length: 15; v_call: TRBV30; clone_size: -; j_call: TRBJ1-5
cdr3_nt: TGCAGCGTTGCAGGGGGAGATGGCTACACCTTC; cdr3_aa: CSVAGGDGYTF; d_call: TRBD1; cdr3_length: 11; v_call: TRBV29-1; clone_size: -; j_call: TRBJ1-2
cdr3_nt: TGTGCCAGCAGTTACCCGGGACAGGGGAACACTGAAGCTTTCTTT; cdr3_aa: CASSYPGQGNTEAFF; d_call: TRBD1; cdr3_length: 15; v_call: TRBV6-6; clone_size: -; j_call: TRBJ1-1
cdr3_nt: TGTGCCAGTAGCCGAGACACAGATACGCAGTATTTT; cdr3_aa: CASSRDTDTQYF; d_call: -; cdr3_length: 12; v_call: TRBV19; clone_size: -; j_call: TRBJ2-3
cdr3_nt: TGTGCCAGCAGCCCCCTAGCGGCCAGCACAGATACGCAGTATTTT; cdr3_aa: CASSPLAASTDTQYF; d_call: TRBD2; cdr3_length: 15; v_call: TRBV7-8; clone_size: -; j_call: TRBJ2-3
cdr3_nt: TGTGCCAGCAGCAAACCACGTGGTCGAGGGGGATCAACCTACGAGCAGTACTTC; cdr3_aa: CASSKPRGRGGSTYEQYF; d_call: -; cdr3_length: 18; v_call: TRBV21-1; clone_size: -; j_call: TRBJ2-7
cdr3_nt: TGTGCCAGCAGTTGGGACAAGAACACCGGGGAGCTGTTTTTT; cdr3_aa: CASSWDKNTGELFF; d_call: -; cdr3_length: 14; v_call: TRBV27; clone_size: -; j_call: TRBJ2-2
cdr3_nt: TGTGCCAGCAGCTTGATCGGCGGCACTGAAGCTTTCTTT; cdr3_aa: CASSLIGGTEAFF; d_call: -; cdr3_length: 13; v_call: TRBV5-4; clone_size: -; j_call: TRBJ1-1
cdr3_nt: TGTGCCAGCAGTGAAGGACTCCCTCAGCCCCAGCATTTT; cdr3_aa: CASSEGLPQPQHF; d_call: -; cdr3_length: 13; v_call: TRBV6-1; clone_size: -; j_call: TRBJ1-5
cdr3_nt: TGTGCCAGCAGCTTAGGGGGACTAGCGGGACCCTACGAGCAGTACTTC; cdr3_aa: CASSLGGLAGPYEQYF; d_call: TRBD2; cdr3_length: 16; v_call: TRBV7-8; clone_size: -; j_call: TRBJ2-7
cdr3_nt: TGTGCCAGCACCCCGGACAGGGACCCCTACAATGAGCAGTTCTTC; cdr3_aa: CASTPDRDPYNEQFF; d_call: TRBD1; cdr3_length: 15; v_call: TRBV6-5; clone_size: -; j_call: TRBJ2-1
cdr3_nt: TGCGCCAGCAGCCCTCTGGGGGGGGCCCCCGGGGAGCTGTTTTTT; cdr3_aa: CASSPLGGAPGELFF; d_call: -; cdr3_length: 15; v_call: TRBV5-1; clone_size: -; j_call: TRBJ2-2
cdr3_nt: TGTGCCAGCTGGGACAGGGGGCGAGGCACAGATACGCAGTATTTT; cdr3_aa: CASWDRGRGTDTQYF; d_call: TRBD1; cdr3_length: 15; v_call: TRBV28; clone_size: -; j_call: TRBJ2-3
cdr3_nt: TGTGCCAGCAGTCTTGGGCCAGGAAGGGGTAGTGAGACCCAGTACTTC; cdr3_aa: CASSLGPGRGSETQYF; d_call: -; cdr3_length: 16; v_call: TRBV2; clone_size: -; j_call: TRBJ2-5
cdr3_nt: TGCGCCAGCAGCTACAGGGGGAGTCGGCCGTTGGATGAGCAGTTCTTC; cdr3_aa: CASSYRGSRPLDEQFF; d_call: TRBD1; cdr3_length: 16; v_call: TRBV5-1; clone_size: once; j_call: TRBJ2-1
cdr3_nt: TGTGCCAGCAGACGGGACTTGGGCACTGAAGCTTTCTTT; cdr3_aa: CASRRDLGTEAFF; d_call: -; cdr3_length: 13; v_call: TRBV11-2; clone_size: -; j_call: TRBJ1-1
cdr3_nt: TGTGCCAGTAGTGCCCTAACAGGGATCAATGAAAAACTGTTTTTT; cdr3_aa: CASSALTGINEKLFF; d_call: -; cdr3_length: 15; v_call: TRBV19; clone_size: -; j_call: TRBJ1-4
cdr3_nt: TGTGCCAGCAGCCCTCCTGCGATCGGGACAGGGATCACCGGGGAGCTGTTTTTT; cdr3_aa: CASSPPAIGTGITGELFF; d_call: TRBD1; cdr3_length: 18; v_call: TRBV7-2; clone_size: -; j_call: TRBJ2-2
cdr3_nt: TGTGCCAGCAGCTTAGTGGGGGGTCCTCTGAATGAGCAGTTCTTC; cdr3_aa: CASSLVGGPLNEQFF; d_call: -; cdr3_length: 15; v_call: TRBV7-9; clone_size: -; j_call: TRBJ2-1
cdr3_nt: TGTGCCAGCAGTGGGACTAGCGGGGCGTTCTACGAGCAGTACTTC; cdr3_aa: CASSGTSGAFYEQYF; d_call: TRBD2; cdr3_length: 15; v_call: TRBV28; clone_size: -; j_call: TRBJ2-7
cdr3_nt: TGTGCCAGCAGCTTAGATGGGGGCTCCGGGGAGCTGTTTTTT; cdr3_aa: CASSLDGGSGELFF; d_call: -; cdr3_length: 14; v_call: TRBV11-2; clone_size: -; j_call: TRBJ2-2
cdr3_nt: TGTGCCAGCAGCTTAGCGGGACACCCGAGGAACACTGAAGCTTTCTTT; cdr3_aa: CASSLAGHPRNTEAFF; d_call: -; cdr3_length: 16; v_call: TRBV7-6; clone_size: -; j_call: TRBJ1-1
cdr3_nt: TGCGCCAGCAGCCAACAGGGGGCCTACAATGAGCAGTTCTTC; cdr3_aa: CASSQQGAYNEQFF; d_call: TRBD1; cdr3_length: 14; v_call: TRBV5-1; clone_size: -; j_call: TRBJ2-1
cdr3_nt: TGCGCCAGCAGCTTGCTGACAGGGGACTACGAGCAGTACTTC; cdr3_aa: CASSLLTGDYEQYF; d_call: TRBD1; cdr3_length: 14; v_call: TRBV5-1; clone_size: once; j_call: TRBJ2-7
cdr3_nt: TGCGCCAGCAGCCACTCCTACAGGGTCTACGAGCAGTACTTC; cdr3_aa: CASSHSYRVYEQYF; d_call: -; cdr3_length: 14; v_call: TRBV4-3; clone_size: once; j_call: TRBJ2-7
cdr3_nt: TGTGCCAGCAGGGGACAGGGCGGAACTGAAGCTTTCTTT; cdr3_aa: CASRGQGGTEAFF; d_call: TRBD1; cdr3_length: 13; v_call: TRBV2; clone_size: -; j_call: TRBJ1-1
cdr3_nt: TGTGCCAGCAGAGCTATCGGGGACACAGATACGCAGTATTTT; cdr3_aa: CASRAIGDTDTQYF; d_call: -; cdr3_length: 14; v_call: TRBV6-5; clone_size: -; j_call: TRBJ2-3
cdr3_nt: TGTGCCAGCAGCGTAACAGGGGGTCAGCCCCAGCATTTT; cdr3_aa: CASSVTGGQPQHF; d_call: TRBD1; cdr3_length: 13; v_call: TRBV7-8; clone_size: -; j_call: TRBJ1-5
cdr3_nt: TGTGCCAGCAGCTCAACGGGGGGCACCTACAATGAGCAGTTCTTC; cdr3_aa: CASSSTGGTYNEQFF; d_call: -; cdr3_length: 15; v_call: TRBV11-3; clone_size: -; j_call: TRBJ2-1
cdr3_nt: TGTGCCAGCAGCCCCGACAGGGGGCGTGATACGCAGTATTTT; cdr3_aa: CASSPDRGRDTQYF; d_call: TRBD1; cdr3_length: 14; v_call: TRBV7-2; clone_size: few; j_call: TRBJ2-3
cdr3_nt: TGTGCCATCAGTGATTCCGACAGGGGCTATAATTCACCCCTCCACTTT; cdr3_aa: CAISDSDRGYNSPLHF; d_call: TRBD1; cdr3_length: 16; v_call: TRBV10-3; clone_size: -; j_call: TRBJ1-6
cdr3_nt: TGTGCCACCAGCAGAGAGGGGCTATTTTCGGATGAGCAGTTCTTC; cdr3_aa: CATSREGLFSDEQFF; d_call: -; cdr3_length: 15; v_call: TRBV15; clone_size: -; j_call: TRBJ2-1
cdr3_nt: TGTGCCAGCAGACTTGGACTAGCGGGGAACTACGAGCAGTACTTC; cdr3_aa: CASRLGLAGNYEQYF; d_call: TRBD2; cdr3_length: 15; v_call: TRBV6-5; clone_size: -; j_call: TRBJ2-7
cdr3_nt: TGCAGCGTCGAAAGACTAGCGGGGTCGCAAGAGACCCAGTACTTC; cdr3_aa: CSVERLAGSQETQYF; d_call: TRBD2; cdr3_length: 15; v_call: TRBV29-1; clone_size: once; j_call: TRBJ2-5
cdr3_nt: TGCGCCAGCAGCCTGGGCTTGGGGAGCGCTGAAAAACTGTTTTTT; cdr3_aa: CASSLGLGSAEKLFF; d_call: -; cdr3_length: 15; v_call: TRBV5-1; clone_size: once; j_call: TRBJ1-4
cdr3_nt: TGCGCCAGCAGTGAGCGCGCGAACACTGAAGCTTTCTTT; cdr3_aa: CASSERANTEAFF; d_call: -; cdr3_length: 13; v_call: TRBV10-1; clone_size: -; j_call: TRBJ1-1